This T cell receptor (beta chain) was sequenced in a study of technical replicates of blood from a few donors. Only in-frame clones appear in the TCRdb table, and some are missing; sequencing was by immunoSEQ multiplex PCR. Of 73,000 or so clones in the sample, over 75% were seen once. Germline V CDR1 and CDR2: ENHRY, SYGVKD. V shed 0 bases and J shed 4 bases, with 9 bases lying between them. This CDR3 has 14 residues. The chain carries TRBV10-3 and TRBJ1-1, with TRBD1 as a possible D gene (5 bases). The sequence derives from a human donor in good health. Sequencing was done on a sample of T cells isolated from PBMCs. CDR3 region: CAISESPGPTEAFF. Here the CDR3 DNA reads TGTGCCATCAGTGAGTCTCCAGGGCCCACTGAAGCTTTCTTT.